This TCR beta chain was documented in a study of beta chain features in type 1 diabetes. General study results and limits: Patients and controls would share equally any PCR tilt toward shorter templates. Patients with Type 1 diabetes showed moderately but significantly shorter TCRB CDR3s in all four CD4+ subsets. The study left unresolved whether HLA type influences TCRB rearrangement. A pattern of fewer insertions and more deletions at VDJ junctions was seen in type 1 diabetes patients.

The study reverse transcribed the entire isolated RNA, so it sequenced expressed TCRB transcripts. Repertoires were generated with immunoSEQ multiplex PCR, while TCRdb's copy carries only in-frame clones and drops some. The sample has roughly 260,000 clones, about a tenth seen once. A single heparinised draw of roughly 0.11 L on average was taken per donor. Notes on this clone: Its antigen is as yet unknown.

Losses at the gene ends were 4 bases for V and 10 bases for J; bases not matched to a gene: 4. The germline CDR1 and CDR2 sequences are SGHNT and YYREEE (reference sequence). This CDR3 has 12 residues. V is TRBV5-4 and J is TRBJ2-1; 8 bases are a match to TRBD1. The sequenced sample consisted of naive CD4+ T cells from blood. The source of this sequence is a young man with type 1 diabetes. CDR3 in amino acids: CASSATGGEQFF. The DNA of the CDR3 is TGTGCCAGCAGCGCCACAGGGGGGGAGCAGTTCTTC.